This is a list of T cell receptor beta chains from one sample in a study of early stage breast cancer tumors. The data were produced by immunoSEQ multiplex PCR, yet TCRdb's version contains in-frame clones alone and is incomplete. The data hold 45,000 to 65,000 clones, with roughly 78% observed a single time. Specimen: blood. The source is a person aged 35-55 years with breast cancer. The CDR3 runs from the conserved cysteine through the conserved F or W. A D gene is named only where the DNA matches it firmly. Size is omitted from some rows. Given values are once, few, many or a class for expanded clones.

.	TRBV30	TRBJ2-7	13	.	CAWRGSISEEQYF	TGTGCCTGGAGAGGGAGTATCTCGGAAGAGCAGTACTTC
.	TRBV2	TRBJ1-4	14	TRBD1	CASRGQGANEKLFF	TGTGCCAGCAGGGGACAGGGTGCTAATGAAAAACTGTTTTTT
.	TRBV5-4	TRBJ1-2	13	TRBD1	CASSPDRVYGYTF	TGTGCCAGCAGCCCCGACAGGGTATATGGCTACACCTTC
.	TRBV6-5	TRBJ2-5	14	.	CASSYEFSGETQYF	TGTGCCAGCAGTTACGAATTTTCGGGAGAGACCCAGTACTTC
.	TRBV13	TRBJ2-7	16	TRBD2	CASSRWTSGPTNEQYF	TGTGCCAGCAGCAGATGGACTAGCGGCCCGACCAACGAGCAGTACTTC
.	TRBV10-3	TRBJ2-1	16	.	CAISESGGHSYNEQFF	TGTGCCATCAGTGAGTCGGGCGGCCACTCCTACAATGAGCAGTTCTTC
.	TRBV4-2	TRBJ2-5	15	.	CASSQDGGARETQYF	TGTGCCAGCAGCCAAGACGGGGGAGCTAGGGAGACCCAGTACTTC
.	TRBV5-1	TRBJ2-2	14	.	CASSLSSGTGELFF	TGCGCCAGCAGCTTGAGTAGCGGTACCGGGGAGCTGTTTTTT
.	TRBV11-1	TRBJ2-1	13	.	CASAFRIADEQFF	TGTGCCAGCGCCTTTAGAATCGCCGATGAGCAGTTCTTC
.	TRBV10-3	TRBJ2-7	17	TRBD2	CAISETSRLAGPNEQYF	TGTGCCATCAGTGAGACTTCTCGGCTAGCGGGGCCTAACGAGCAGTACTTC
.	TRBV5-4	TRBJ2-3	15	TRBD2	CASSLSGRGADTQYF	TGTGCCAGCAGCCTCAGCGGGAGGGGAGCAGATACGCAGTATTTT
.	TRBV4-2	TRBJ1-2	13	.	CASSQEGVFGYTF	TGTGCCAGCAGCCAAGAAGGGGTCTTTGGCTACACCTTC
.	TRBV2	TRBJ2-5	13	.	CASRSNYRETQYF	TGTGCCAGCCGGAGTAACTATCGAGAGACCCAGTACTTC
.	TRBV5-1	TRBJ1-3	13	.	CASTDQAGDTIYF	TGCGCCAGCACCGACCAGGCTGGGGACACCATATATTTT
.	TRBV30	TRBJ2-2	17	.	CAWSVPYGAVGTGELFF	TGTGCCTGGAGTGTACCATACGGTGCGGTTGGAACCGGGGAGCTGTTTTTT
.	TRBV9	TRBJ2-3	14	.	CASSTSGPTDTQYF	TGTGCCAGCAGCACCTCAGGGCCCACAGATACGCAGTATTTT
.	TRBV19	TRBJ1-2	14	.	CASRTDGPNYGYTF	TGTGCCAGTAGGACGGACGGACCTAACTATGGCTACACCTTC
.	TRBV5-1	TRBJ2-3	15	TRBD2	CASSGREMGSDTQYF	TGCGCCAGCAGCGGGCGGGAGATGGGGTCAGATACGCAGTATTTT
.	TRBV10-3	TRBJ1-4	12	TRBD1	CAISRQGGKLFF	TGTGCCATCAGCCGACAGGGAGGAAAACTGTTTTTT
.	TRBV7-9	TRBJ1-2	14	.	CASSLAAGSYGYTF	TGTGCCAGCAGCTTAGCGGCAGGAAGCTATGGCTACACCTTC
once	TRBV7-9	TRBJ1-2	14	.	CASSPGHVDYGYTF	TGTGCCAGCAGCCCTGGACACGTTGACTATGGCTACACCTTC
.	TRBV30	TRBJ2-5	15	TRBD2	CAWSVFSGSQETQYF	TGTGCCTGGAGTGTATTCAGCGGGAGTCAGGAGACCCAGTACTTC
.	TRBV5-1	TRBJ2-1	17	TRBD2	CASSLGGTSGFNNEQFF	TGCGCCAGCAGCTTGGGAGGGACTAGCGGGTTCAACAATGAGCAGTTCTTC
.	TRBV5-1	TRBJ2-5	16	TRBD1	CASSPGTGGLGETQYF	TGCGCCAGCAGCCCAGGGACAGGGGGCTTAGGAGAGACCCAGTACTTC
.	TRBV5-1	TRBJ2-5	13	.	CASSPGAEETQYF	TGCGCCAGCAGCCCCGGTGCGGAAGAGACCCAGTACTTC
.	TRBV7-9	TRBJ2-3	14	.	CASSSGPPSDTQYF	TGTGCCAGCAGCTCCGGTCCCCCCTCAGATACGCAGTATTTT
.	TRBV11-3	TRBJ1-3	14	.	CASSPGALGNTIYF	TGTGCCAGCAGCCCGGGGGCCCTCGGAAACACCATATATTTT
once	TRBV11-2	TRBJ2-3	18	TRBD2	CASRPDGLAGGSTDTQYF	TGTGCCAGCAGACCGGACGGATTAGCGGGAGGGTCCACAGATACGCAGTATTTT
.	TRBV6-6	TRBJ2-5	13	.	CASSSAGLETQYF	TGTGCCAGCAGTTCCGCAGGGCTGGAGACCCAGTACTTC
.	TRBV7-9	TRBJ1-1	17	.	CASSSQVIGVRNTEAFF	TGTGCCAGCAGCTCACAGGTAATAGGGGTCAGGAACACTGAAGCTTTCTTT
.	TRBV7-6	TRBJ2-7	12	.	CASSVGEYEQYF	TGTGCCAGCAGCGTTGGAGAGTACGAGCAGTACTTC
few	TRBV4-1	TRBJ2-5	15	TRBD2	CASSLRGLAQETQYF	TGCGCCAGCAGCCTCAGGGGACTAGCGCAAGAGACCCAGTACTTC
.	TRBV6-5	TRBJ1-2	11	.	CASRVTEGYTF	TGTGCCAGCAGGGTAACAGAAGGCTACACCTTC
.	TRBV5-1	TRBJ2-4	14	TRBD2	CASTPGRETNIQYF	TGCGCCAGCACCCCGGGGCGGGAGACGAACATTCAGTACTTC
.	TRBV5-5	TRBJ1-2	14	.	CASSPMDGNYGYTF	TGTGCCAGCAGTCCCATGGACGGTAACTATGGCTACACCTTC
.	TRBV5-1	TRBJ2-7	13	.	CASSLSQGNEQYF	TGCGCCAGCAGCTTGTCGCAGGGGAACGAGCAGTACTTC
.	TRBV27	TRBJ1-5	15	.	CASSPLGREDQPQHF	TGTGCCAGCAGTCCCCTCGGCAGGGAGGATCAGCCCCAGCATTTT
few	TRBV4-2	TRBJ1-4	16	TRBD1	CASSQGRGQSNEKLFF	TGTGCCAGCAGCCAAGGAAGGGGACAGAGTAATGAAAAACTGTTTTTT
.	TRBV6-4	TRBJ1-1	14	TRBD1	CASRPGQGNSEAFF	TGTGCCAGCAGACCGGGACAGGGCAATTCTGAAGCTTTCTTT
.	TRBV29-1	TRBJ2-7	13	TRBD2	CSARAGVAYEQYF	TGCAGCGCCCGAGCGGGAGTGGCCTACGAGCAGTACTTC
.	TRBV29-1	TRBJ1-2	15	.	CSVLVDGSPNYGYTF	TGCAGCGTTTTAGTGGACGGAAGTCCTAACTATGGCTACACCTTC